This record looks at one T cell receptor beta chain sequence and its context. The antigen is not known. The source of the sample is a study of T-cell memory formation after mild COVID-19. General study findings and limits: Pre-infection memory already had some responding clones, implying cross-reactive memory joined.

Germline lookup yields CDR1 SGHNT and CDR2 YYREEE (reference sequence). V lost 2 bases, J lost 4 bases, and 12 bases lay in between. The CDR3 runs to 14 residues. TCRdb reanalysed the 5' RACE reads using MiXCR and keeps one entry per CDR3 protein. The profile shows about 200,000 distinct CDR3 sequences, 16% of them singletons. The source material was PBMCs or a T cell subset sorted from them (not recorded which). The rearrangement joins TRBV5-4 to TRBJ1-2, with no clear D. This receptor was identified in an adult woman who had mild COVID-19 (a few samples of this study predate the infection). Cell type and time point are not known. CDR3 bases: TGTGCCAGCAGCTTTTATCGGAGTGGCTATGGCTACACCTTC. This gives the protein CASSFYRSGYGYTF.